These 11 T cell receptor beta chains were sequenced from one sample in a study of T-cell reconstitution after alpha-beta-depleted transplantation in children. For TCRbeta, the library was prepared with unique molecular identifiers. TCRdb passed the PCR reads through MiXCR, listing each CDR3 protein once. Of hundreds of thousands of distinct CDR3 sequences in the sample, about 15% were seen once. The input for sequencing was PBMCs, mostly from graft donor cells, taken 360 days after TCRalphabeta/CD19-depleted stem cell transplant. These receptors came from a male patient between 2 and 10 years old who had a stem cell transplant for acute lymphoblastic leukemia, so the T cells may come from the graft donor.

This clonotype has only a few counts. The chain joins TRBV29-1 to TRBJ2-1; 13 positions agree with TRBD2. The V gene end was trimmed by 4 bases and the J gene end by 6 bases; junction bases not matched to a gene: 15. This CDR3 has 18 residues. Germline CDR1 is SQVTM and CDR2 is ANQGSEA. CDR3 protein: CSVARLAGGSTPLNEQFF. The CDR3 region has the DNA TGCAGCGTTGCACGACTAGCGGGGGGATCCACTCCTCTCAATGAGCAGTTCTTC.

This chain connects TRBV10-3 to TRBJ2-3, with unresolved D. This CDR3 has 12 residues. Trimming took off 0 bases at V and 8 bases at J, with 6 bases between the two ends. CDR1 ENHRY and CDR2 SYGVKD come from the germline V gene. The CDR3, as DNA: TGTGCCATCAGTGAGTCAGCCGGTACGCAGTATTTT. Translation gives CAISESAGTQYF.

This clonotype ranks as medium-sized (0.01 to 0.1%). The rearrangement joins TRBV11-3 to TRBJ1-1; 7 bases are shared with TRBD1. Germline assignment: CDR1 SGHNT and CDR2 YENEEA. This CDR3 spans 12 amino acids. The V gene end was trimmed by 5 bases and the J gene end by 7 bases; junction bases not matched to a gene: 4. DNA for the CDR3: TGTGCCAGCAGCACATACAGGGGTGAAGCTTTCTTT. Its protein product is CASSTYRGEAFF.

This clonotype appeared a few times. The chain is built from TRBV11-2 and TRBJ1-6; 7 bases fit TRBD1. Germline V gene sequence: CDR1 SGHAT, CDR2 FQNNGV. V dropped 8 bases and J dropped 9; count of bases not matched to a gene: 10. The CDR3 covers 14 residues. CDR3 protein: CASVDRAGPSPLHF. DNA for the CDR3: TGTGCCAGCGTCGACAGGGCTGGACCTTCACCCCTCCACTTT.

In this sample, this clonotype turned up a few times. The chain recombines TRBV4-1 with TRBJ1-6; D possibly corresponds to TRBD1 (6 bases). The germline V and J ends were trimmed by 0 bases and 3 bases, with 12 bases remaining between them. Germline V gives CDR1 MGHRA, CDR2 YSYEKL. The length of the CDR3 is 17 residues. The CDR3 region is CASSQDRGQGYNSPLHF. CDR3 nucleotide sequence: TGCGCCAGCAGCCAAGATCGGGGGCAGGGCTATAATTCACCCCTCCACTTT.

This clonotype was observed a handful of times. The chain's CDR3 is CASSLKGGPGELFF. The DNA for the CDR3 is TGTGCCAGCAGTTTAAAAGGGGGCCCCGGGGAGCTGTTTTTT. This chain connects TRBV12-3 or TRBV12-4 to TRBJ2-2; TRBD1 aligns across 7 bases. The ends lost 2 bases at V and 6 bases at J; junction bases unmatched: 3. There are 14 residues in the CDR3.

This chain links TRBV5-8 with TRBJ1-2; D gene uncertain. This CDR3 has 13 residues. V lost 0 bases and J lost 7, with 10 bases in between. Germline CDR1 SGHTS, CDR2 YDEGEE. The DNA of the CDR3 is TGTGCCAGCAGCTTGGGGACGATGGGTGGCTACACCTTC. Translation gives CASSLGTMGGYTF.

This chain links TRBV27 with TRBJ1-1; maybe TRBD1 (5 bases). V was shortened by 6 bases and J by 6 bases, with 14 bases between the two germline ends. The CDR3 totals 13 residues. Germline CDR1 is MNHEY and CDR2 is SMNVEV (reference sequence). CDR3 loop: CASSSNQGAEAFF. The CDR3 region has the DNA TGTGCCAGCAGCTCCAACCAGGGCGCTGAAGCTTTCTTT.

This clonotype was seen a few times. The CDR3 coding sequence is TGTGCCACCAGTAGAAGGGACACTGAAGCTTTCTTT. Amino acids: CATSRRDTEAFF. The chain carries TRBV24-1 and TRBJ1-1; D is uncertain. The CDR3 is 12 residues long. Trimming took 6 bases from V and 3 from J, leaving 7 bases between them. Per germline, CDR1 KGHDR and CDR2 SFDVKD.

The table lists this clonotype with many counts. The CDR3 loop is CASSLGLGYEQYF. In DNA, the CDR3 is TGTGCCAGCAGTTTAGGGCTTGGGTACGAGCAGTACTTC. This rearrangement joins TRBV28 to TRBJ2-7; D is ambiguous. This CDR3 is 13 amino acids long. The V gene lost 2 bases and the J gene lost 4 bases, with 9 bases spanning the gap. Germline V gene lookup returns CDR1 MDHEN and CDR2 SYDVKM.

This clonotype was counted only a few times. The CDR3 protein is CASRDSDDGYTF. The CDR3 DNA reads TGCGCCAGCAGAGACTCCGACGACGGCTACACCTTC. The rearrangement uses TRBV5-1 and TRBJ1-2, with no clear D. The CDR3 length is 12 residues. V was pared by 5 bases and J by 8 bases, with 13 bases between. Germline V gives CDR1 SGHRS, CDR2 YFSETQ.